Presented here are 14 T cell receptor beta chains from one specimen sequenced in a study of monozygotic twins with inflammatory bowel disease. TCRdb re-called the 5' RACE reads and catalogs CDR3 proteins one per entry, DNA excluded. The sample has about 210,000 distinct CDR3 sequences, and its top ten clones hold approximately 1.5%. What was sequenced was blood. Every receptor here comes from a human donor with ulcerative colitis or Crohn's disease, or a healthy co-twin of an affected twin (not recorded which).

The rearrangement joins TRBV5-1 to TRBJ2-6; TCRdb indicates TRBD1, and absent DNA this call remains unverified. Germline V lookup: CDR1 SGHRS, CDR2 YFSETQ. This CDR3 is built from 17 residues. CDR3 loop: CASSWTGAQTGANVLTF.

The chain is built from TRBV7-7 and TRBJ2-5; TCRdb proposes TRBD1, but this gene call is untestable without DNA. The CDR3 is made up of 13 amino acids. Germline V gene lookup returns CDR1 SSHAT and CDR2 FNYEAQ (reference sequence). This CDR3 reads CASSFRQQETQYF.

The chain links TRBV7-8 to TRBJ1-4; TCRdb indicates TRBD1, and absent DNA this call remains unverified. CDR3 length: 14 residues. The germline V gene encodes CDR1 SGHVS and CDR2 FQNEAQ. The CDR3 is CASSRDRGPEKLFF.

The chain couples TRBV5-1 to TRBJ1-4; TCRdb reports TRBD1, a call that lacks DNA to check it against. CDR1 is SGHRS and CDR2 is YFSETQ in the germline V gene. The CDR3 extends over 14 amino acids. CDR3 loop: CASSFQGADEKLFF.

The chain couples TRBV12-3 or TRBV12-4 to TRBJ2-7; checking the TCRdb D call of TRBD2 is not possible without DNA. This CDR3 region has 14 residues. Here the CDR3 reads CASSPRLAGGEQYF.

The chain recombines TRBV5-5 with TRBJ1-2; TCRdb gives TRBD1 as the D gene, but with no DNA this cannot be confirmed. The CDR3 has 15 amino acids. Germline CDR1 and CDR2: SGHKS and YYEKEE (reference sequence). The CDR3 region is CASSLGVRGHYGYTF. Full variable domain (outside the CDR3, taken from reference TRBV5-5 and TRBJ1-2): DAGVTQSPTHLIKTRGQQVTLRCSPISGHKSVSWYQQVLGQGPQFIFQYYEKEERGRGNFPDRFSARQFPNYSSELNVNALLLGDSALYLCASSLGVRGHYGYTFGSGTRLTVV.

This chain joins TRBV5-1 and TRBJ1-4; the TCRdb call, TRBD1, lacks DNA for checking. Germline V lookup: CDR1 SGHRS, CDR2 YFSETQ. The length of the CDR3 is 15 residues. This CDR3 reads CASSLRDRGPEKLFF.

The V call is TRBV7-2, the J call TRBJ1-5; no DNA is available, so the TRBD1 call from TCRdb remains unchecked. This CDR3 is built from 14 residues. The germline CDR1 and CDR2 sequences are SGHTA and FQGNSA. CDR3 loop: CASSLRGGNQPQHF.

This chain links TRBV5-5 with TRBJ1-4; TCRdb designates TRBD1, a call that cannot be tested without DNA. Germline CDR1 SGHKS, CDR2 YYEKEE (reference sequence). There are 16 residues in the CDR3. CDR3 region: CASSLRPGFTGEKLFF.

This chain links TRBV5-1 with TRBJ2-5; TCRdb's D call of TRBD2 is untestable without DNA. This CDR3 contains 14 residues. Germline lookup yields CDR1 SGHRS and CDR2 YFSETQ. CDR3 residues: CASKTGQVQETQYF.

The chain employs TRBV20-1 and TRBJ2-7; the TCRdb call, TRBD1, lacks DNA for checking. This CDR3 is built from 13 residues. In germline, CDR1 is DFQATT, CDR2 SNEGSKA (reference sequence). The CDR3: CSARVGRGYEQYF.

The J gene is TRBJ2-1, the V gene TRBV5-1; TCRdb lists TRBD1, though no DNA is available to test this call. Germline values: CDR1 SGHRS, CDR2 YFSETQ. The CDR3 runs to 15 residues. This chain's CDR3 is CASSFIGDRGNEQFF.

The chain joins TRBV27 to TRBJ2-3; TCRdb reports TRBD1, a call that lacks DNA to check it against. CDR3 length: 14 residues. Germline CDR1 MNHEY, CDR2 SMNVEV (reference sequence). The CDR3 reads CASSFRGYTDTQYF.

The chain recombines TRBV7-8 with TRBJ2-3; there is no DNA to check the TCRdb D call of TRBD1. The CDR3 length is 14 residues. Germline V gene lookup returns CDR1 SGHVS and CDR2 FQNEAQ. CDR3 loop: CASGYSVRGDTQYF.